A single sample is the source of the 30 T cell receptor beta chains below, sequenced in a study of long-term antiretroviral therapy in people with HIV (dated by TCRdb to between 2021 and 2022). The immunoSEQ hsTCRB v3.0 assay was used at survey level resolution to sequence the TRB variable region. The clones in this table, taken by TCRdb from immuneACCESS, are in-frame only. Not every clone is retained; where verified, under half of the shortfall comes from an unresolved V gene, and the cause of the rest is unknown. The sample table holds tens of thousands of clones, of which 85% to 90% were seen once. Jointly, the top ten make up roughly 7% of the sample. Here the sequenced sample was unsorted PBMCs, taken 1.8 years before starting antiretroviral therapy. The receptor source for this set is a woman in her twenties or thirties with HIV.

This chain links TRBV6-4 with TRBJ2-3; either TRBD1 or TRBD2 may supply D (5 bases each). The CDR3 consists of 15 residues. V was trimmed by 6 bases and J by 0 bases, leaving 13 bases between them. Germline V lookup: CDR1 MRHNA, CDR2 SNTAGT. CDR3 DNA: TGTGCCAGCAGACCTACCGGGGCAAGCACAGATACGCAGTATTTT. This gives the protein CASRPTGASTDTQYF.

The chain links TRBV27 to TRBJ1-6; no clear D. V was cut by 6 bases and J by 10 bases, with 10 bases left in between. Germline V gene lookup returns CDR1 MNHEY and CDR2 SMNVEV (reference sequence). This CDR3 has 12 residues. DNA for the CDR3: TGTGCCAGCAGCCCTCTTGGGTCACCCCTCCACTTT. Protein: CASSPLGSPLHF.

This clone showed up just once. The CDR3 DNA is TGTGCCAGCGGACACCGGGACGTCTACGAGCAGTACGTC. Protein sequence: CASGHRDVYEQYV. This chain joins TRBV2 and TRBJ2-7; D may be TRBD1 or TRBD2 (5 bases each). Trimming pared 8 bases from V and 3 bases from J, leaving 14 bases between. Germline CDR1 reads SNHLY; CDR2 reads FYNNEI. This CDR3 comprises 13 residues.

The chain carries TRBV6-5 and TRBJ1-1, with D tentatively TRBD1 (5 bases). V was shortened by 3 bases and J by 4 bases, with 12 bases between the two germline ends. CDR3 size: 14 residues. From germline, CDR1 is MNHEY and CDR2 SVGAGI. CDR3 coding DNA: TGTGCCAGCAGTTATATGGCAGGGCCCACTGAAGCTTTCTTT. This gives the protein CASSYMAGPTEAFF.

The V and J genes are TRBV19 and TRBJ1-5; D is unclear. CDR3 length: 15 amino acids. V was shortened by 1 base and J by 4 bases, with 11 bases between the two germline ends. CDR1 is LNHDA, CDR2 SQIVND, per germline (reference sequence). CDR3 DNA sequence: TGTGCCAGTAGTATAGGCAGTGGTTTTAATCAGCCCCAGCATTTT. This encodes CASSIGSGFNQPQHF.

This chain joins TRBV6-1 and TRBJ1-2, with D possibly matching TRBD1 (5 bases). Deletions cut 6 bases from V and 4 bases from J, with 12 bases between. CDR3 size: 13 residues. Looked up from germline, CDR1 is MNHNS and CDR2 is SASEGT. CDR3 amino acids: CASSQGDAYGYTF. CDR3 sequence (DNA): TGTGCCAGCAGCCAGGGCGACGCCTATGGCTACACCTTC.

CDR3 residues: CASSRQGADEQYV. CDR3 nucleotides: TGTGCCAGCAGCCGACAGGGGGCGGACGAGCAGTACGTC. V and J are TRBV27 and TRBJ2-7; 10 nucleotides agree with TRBD1. Trimming removed 6 bases from V and 5 bases from J; junction bases left unmatched: 4. Per germline, CDR1 MNHEY and CDR2 SMNVEV (reference sequence). The CDR3 extends over 13 amino acids.

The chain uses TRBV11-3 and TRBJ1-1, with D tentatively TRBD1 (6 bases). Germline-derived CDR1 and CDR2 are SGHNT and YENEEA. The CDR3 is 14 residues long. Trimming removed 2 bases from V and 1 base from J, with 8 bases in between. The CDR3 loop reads CASSLSGANTEAFF. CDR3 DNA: TGTGCCAGCAGCTTATCAGGGGCGAACACTGAAGCTTTCTTT.

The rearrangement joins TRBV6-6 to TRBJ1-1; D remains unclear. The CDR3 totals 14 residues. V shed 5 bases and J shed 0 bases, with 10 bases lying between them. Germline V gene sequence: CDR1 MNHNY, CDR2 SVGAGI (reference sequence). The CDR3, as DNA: TGTGCCAGCAGTACGCGAGGGTTGAACACTGAAGCTTTCTTT. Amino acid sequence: CASSTRGLNTEAFF.

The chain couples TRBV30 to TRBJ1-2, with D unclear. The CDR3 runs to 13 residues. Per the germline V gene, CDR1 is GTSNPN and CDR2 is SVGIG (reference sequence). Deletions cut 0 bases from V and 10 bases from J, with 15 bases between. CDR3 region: CAWSVNPSAPYTF. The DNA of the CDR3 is TGTGCCTGGAGTGTAAACCCCTCAGCACCCTACACCTTC.

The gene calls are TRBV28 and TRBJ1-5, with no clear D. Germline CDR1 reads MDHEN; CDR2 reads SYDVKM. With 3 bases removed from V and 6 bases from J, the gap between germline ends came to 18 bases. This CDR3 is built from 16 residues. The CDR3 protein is CASSLPQVRTPQPQHF. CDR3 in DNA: TGTGCCAGCAGTTTGCCTCAGGTACGAACGCCTCAGCCCCAGCATTTT.

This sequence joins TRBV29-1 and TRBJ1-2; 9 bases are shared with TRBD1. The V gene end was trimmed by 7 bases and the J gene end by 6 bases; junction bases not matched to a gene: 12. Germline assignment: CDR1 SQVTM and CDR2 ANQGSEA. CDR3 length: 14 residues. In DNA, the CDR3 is TGCAGCGCTGACATAGACAGGGGGTACGATGGCTACACCTTC. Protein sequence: CSADIDRGYDGYTF.

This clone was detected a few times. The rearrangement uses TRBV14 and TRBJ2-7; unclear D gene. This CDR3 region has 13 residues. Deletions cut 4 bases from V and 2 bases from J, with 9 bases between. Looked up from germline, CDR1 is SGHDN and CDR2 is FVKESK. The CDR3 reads CASSPTPPYEQYF. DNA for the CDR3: TGTGCCAGCAGCCCTACACCTCCCTACGAGCAGTACTTC.

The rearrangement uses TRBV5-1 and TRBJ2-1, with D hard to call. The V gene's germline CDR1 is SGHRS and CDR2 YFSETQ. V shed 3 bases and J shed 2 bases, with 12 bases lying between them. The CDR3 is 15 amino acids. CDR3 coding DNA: TGCGCCAGCAGCTGGGCGGATGGAGCCTACAATGAGCAGTTCTTC. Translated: CASSWADGAYNEQFF.

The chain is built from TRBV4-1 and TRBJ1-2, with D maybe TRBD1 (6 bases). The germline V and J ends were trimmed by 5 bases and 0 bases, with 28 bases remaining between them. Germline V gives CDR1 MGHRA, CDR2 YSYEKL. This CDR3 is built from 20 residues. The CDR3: CASSEKGEGGHLISNYGYTF. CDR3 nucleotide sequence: TGCGCCAGCAGCGAAAAAGGGGAGGGGGGACACCTTATCTCTAACTATGGCTACACCTTC.

CDR3 sequence reads: CSARQQETQYF. The DNA for the CDR3 is TGCAGTGCTCGACAGCAAGAGACCCAGTACTTC. V is TRBV20-1 and J is TRBJ2-5; a possible D gene is TRBD1 (5 bases). V was trimmed by 5 bases and J by 2 bases, leaving 6 bases between them. The CDR3 has 11 amino acids. Germline CDR1 and CDR2: DFQATT and SNEGSKA (reference sequence).

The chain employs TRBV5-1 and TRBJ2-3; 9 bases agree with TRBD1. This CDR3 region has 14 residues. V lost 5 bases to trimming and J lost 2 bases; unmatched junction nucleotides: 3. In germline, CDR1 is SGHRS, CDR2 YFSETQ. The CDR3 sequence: CASSRQGDTDTQYF. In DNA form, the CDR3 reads TGCGCCAGCAGTAGACAGGGGGACACAGATACGCAGTATTTT.

The CDR3 sequence: CASSPAGITEQYV. CDR3 coding DNA: TGTGCCAGCAGTCCAGCAGGCATAACGGAGCAGTACGTC. This sequence joins TRBV6-1 and TRBJ2-7; no definite D call. Germline-derived CDR1 and CDR2 are MNHNS and SASEGT. There are 13 residues in the CDR3. Deletions cut 5 bases from V and 7 bases from J, with 15 bases between.

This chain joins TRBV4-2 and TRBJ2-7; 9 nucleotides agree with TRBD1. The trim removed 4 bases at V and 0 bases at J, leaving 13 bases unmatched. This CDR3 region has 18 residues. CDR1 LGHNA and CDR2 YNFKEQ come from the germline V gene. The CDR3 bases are TGTGCCAGCAGCCCCGGGACAGGGTATTTTAGGAGCTCCTACGAGCAGTACTTC. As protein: CASSPGTGYFRSSYEQYF.

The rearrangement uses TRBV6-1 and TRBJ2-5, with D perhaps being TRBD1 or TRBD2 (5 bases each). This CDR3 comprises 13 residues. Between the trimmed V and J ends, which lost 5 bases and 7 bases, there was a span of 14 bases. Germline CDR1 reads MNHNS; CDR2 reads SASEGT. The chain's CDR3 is CASSQDTAGTQYF. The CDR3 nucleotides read TGTGCCAGCAGTCAGGACACTGCGGGGACCCAGTACTTC.

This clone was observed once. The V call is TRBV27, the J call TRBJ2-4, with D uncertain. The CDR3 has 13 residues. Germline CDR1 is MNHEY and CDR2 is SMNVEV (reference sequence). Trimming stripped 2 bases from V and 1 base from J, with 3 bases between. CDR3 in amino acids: CASSLTAKNIQYF. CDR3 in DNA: TGTGCCAGCAGTTTAACGGCCAAAAACATTCAGTACTTC.

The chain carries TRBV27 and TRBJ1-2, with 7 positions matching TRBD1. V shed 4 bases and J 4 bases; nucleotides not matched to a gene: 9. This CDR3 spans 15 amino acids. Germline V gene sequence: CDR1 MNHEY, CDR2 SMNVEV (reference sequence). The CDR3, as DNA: TGTGCCAGCAGTTCCCCGGGACAGACTGTCTATGGCTACACCTTC. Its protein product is CASSSPGQTVYGYTF.

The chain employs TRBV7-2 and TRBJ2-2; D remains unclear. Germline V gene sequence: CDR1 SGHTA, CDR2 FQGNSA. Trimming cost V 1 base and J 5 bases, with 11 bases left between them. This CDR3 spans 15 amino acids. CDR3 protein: CASSLGRQQTGELFF. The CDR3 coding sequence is TGTGCCAGCAGCTTAGGACGGCAGCAAACCGGGGAGCTGTTTTTT.

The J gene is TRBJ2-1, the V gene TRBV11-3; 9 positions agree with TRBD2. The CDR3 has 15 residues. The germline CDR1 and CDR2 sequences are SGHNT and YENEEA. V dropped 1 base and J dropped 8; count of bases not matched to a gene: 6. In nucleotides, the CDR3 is TGTGCCAGCAGCTTAGGGCGGGGGGGCCCGTATGAGCAGTTCTTC. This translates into CASSLGRGGPYEQFF.

CDR3 DNA: TGTGCTAGTGGTTTGGGTATAAGGACTGAAAACTATGGCTACACCTTC. Translation gives CASGLGIRTENYGYTF. The chain has TRBV12-5 and TRBJ1-2; D not certain. Germline lookup yields CDR1 LGHNT and CDR2 FRNRAP. This CDR3 contains 16 residues. V lost 1 base to trimming and J lost 2 bases, with 14 bases between them.

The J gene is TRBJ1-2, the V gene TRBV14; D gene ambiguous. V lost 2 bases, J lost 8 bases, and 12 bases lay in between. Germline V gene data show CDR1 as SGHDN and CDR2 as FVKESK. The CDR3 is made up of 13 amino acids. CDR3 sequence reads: CASSQYASGGYTF. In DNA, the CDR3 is TGTGCCAGCAGCCAATACGCGTCGGGGGGCTACACCTTC.

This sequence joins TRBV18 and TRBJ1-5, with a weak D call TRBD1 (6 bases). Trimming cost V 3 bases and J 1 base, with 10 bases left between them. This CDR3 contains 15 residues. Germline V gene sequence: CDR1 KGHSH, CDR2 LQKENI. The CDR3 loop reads CASSPGGWSNQPQHF. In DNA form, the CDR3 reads TGTGCCAGCTCACCGGGGGGCTGGAGCAATCAGCCCCAGCATTTT.

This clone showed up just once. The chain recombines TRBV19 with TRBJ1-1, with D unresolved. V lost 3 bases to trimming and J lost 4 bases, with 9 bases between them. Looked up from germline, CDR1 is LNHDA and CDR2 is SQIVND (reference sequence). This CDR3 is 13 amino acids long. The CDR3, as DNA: TGTGCCAGTAGTATTGGGGTAGTCACTGAAGCTTTCTTT. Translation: CASSIGVVTEAFF. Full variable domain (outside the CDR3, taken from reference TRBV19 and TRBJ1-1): DGGITQSPKYLFRKEGQNVTLSCEQNLNHDAMYWYRQDPGQGLRLIYYSQIVNDFQKGDIAEGYSVSREKKESFPLTVTSAQKNPTAFYLCASSIGVVTEAFFGQGTRLTVV.

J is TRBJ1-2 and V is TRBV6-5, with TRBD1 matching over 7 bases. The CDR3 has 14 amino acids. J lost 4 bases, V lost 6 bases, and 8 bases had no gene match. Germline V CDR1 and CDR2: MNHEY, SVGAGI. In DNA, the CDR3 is TGTGCCAGCAGGCGCCCCGGGACAGCCTATGGCTACACCTTC. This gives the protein CASRRPGTAYGYTF.

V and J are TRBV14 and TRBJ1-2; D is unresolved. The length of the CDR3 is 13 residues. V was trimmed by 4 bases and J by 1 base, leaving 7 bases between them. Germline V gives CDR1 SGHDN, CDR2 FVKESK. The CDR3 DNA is TGTGCCAGCAGCCCGGGATTTAACTATGGCTACACCTTC. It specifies CASSPGFNYGYTF.